The 8 T cell receptor beta chains presented below share a single source sample, sequenced in a study of blood T cell repertoires in COVID-19. Assay: immunoSEQ multiplex PCR; the TCRdb copy retains only in-frame clones and omits some. In the table there are around 400,000 clones, 70% to 90% of which are singletons. Source material: peripheral blood. All receptors come from a man in his forties with acute or convalescent COVID-19.

Regarding this clone: At one end, the junction sequence differs from germline, possibly due to a read error. V and J are TRBV7-7 and TRBJ2-7, with 9 bases matching TRBD1. The CDR3 runs 15 residues. The germline V gene encodes CDR1 SSHAT and CDR2 FNYEAQ (reference sequence). The DNA of the CDR3 is TGTGCTAGCAGCATGTCCGGGACAGGGATGTACGAGCAGTACTTC. Its protein is CASSMSGTGMYEQYF. Using reference TRBV7-7 and TRBJ2-7 for the parts outside the CDR3, the full variable domain is GAGVSQSPRYKVTKRGQDVTLRCDPISSHATLYWYQQALGQGPEFLTYFNYEAQPDKSGLPSDRFSAERPEGSISTLTIQRTEQRDSAMYRCASSMSGTGMYEQYFGPGTRLTVT.

This rearrangement joins TRBV30 to TRBJ1-2; weak D call: TRBD1 (5 bases). V lost 1 base and J lost 7, with 10 bases in between. This CDR3 region has 12 residues. Germline CDR1 GTSNPN, CDR2 SVGIG (reference sequence). The CDR3 is CAWSATGGGYTF. CDR3 in DNA: TGTGCCTGGAGTGCCACAGGCGGTGGCTACACCTTC.

The rearrangement joins TRBV6-1 to TRBJ1-1; D not resolved. V was pared by 3 bases and J by 7 bases, with 6 bases between. Germline values: CDR1 MNHNS, CDR2 SASEGT. The CDR3 totals 11 residues. CDR3 in DNA: TGTGCCAGCAGTGAGTTTCTTGAAGCTTTCTTT. Amino acid sequence: CASSEFLEAFF.

The chain joins TRBV9 to TRBJ1-2; D possibly corresponds to TRBD1 (6 bases). CDR1 and CDR2 from the germline V gene are SGDLS and YYNGEE. The CDR3 has 15 amino acids. V shed 6 bases and J shed 5 bases, with 20 bases lying between them. Here the CDR3 DNA reads TGTGCCAGCAAAGTAAACAGGGTTGTTGATTATGGCTACACCTTC. This gives the protein CASKVNRVVDYGYTF.

V and J are TRBV12-3 or TRBV12-4 and TRBJ2-1; no reliable D call. Trimming took 3 bases from V and 4 from J, leaving 4 bases between them. The CDR3 spans 12 residues. The CDR3 sequence: CASSLSYNEQFF. For the CDR3, the DNA is TGTGCCAGCAGTTTGAGTTACAATGAGCAGTTCTTC.

The chain employs TRBV10-3 and TRBJ2-2; 8 bases are shared with TRBD1. The CDR3 length is 16 residues. Per the germline V gene, CDR1 is ENHRY and CDR2 is SYGVKD. J lost 7 bases, V lost 4 bases, and 11 bases had no gene match. CDR3 in amino acids: CAISVRPGQANGELFF. CDR3 nucleotide sequence: TGTGCCATCAGTGTTCGTCCGGGACAGGCTAACGGGGAGCTGTTTTTT.

V gene TRBV28 combines with J gene TRBJ1-6, with D possibly being TRBD1 (6 bases). CDR3 size: 13 residues. The V gene lost 6 bases and the J gene lost 9 bases, with 12 bases spanning the gap. The germline V gene has CDR1 MDHEN and CDR2 SYDVKM. CDR3 bases: TGTGCCAGCAGGGGGGCGGGCAGTTCACCCCTCCACTTT. Protein product: CASRGAGSSPLHF. Drawing the rest from reference TRBV28 and TRBJ1-6, the complete variable domain is DVKVTQSSRYLVKRTGEKVFLECVQDMDHENMFWYRQDPGLGLRLIYFSYDVKMKEKGDIPEGYSVSREKKERFSLILESASTNQTSMYLCASRGAGSSPLHFGNGTRLTVT.

The genes are TRBV2 and TRBJ1-1, with D uncertain. CDR3 length: 13 amino acids. CDR1 SNHLY and CDR2 FYNNEI come from the germline V gene. V lost 7 bases, J lost 1 base, and 10 bases lay in between. CDR3 amino acids: CASTSEANTEAFF. CDR3 sequence (DNA): TGTGCCAGCACCTCCGAAGCGAACACTGAAGCTTTCTTT.